This T cell receptor (beta chain) is from a study of neurological immune-mediated disorders. TCRdb called the 5' RACE reads again in MiXCR, with one record for every CDR3 protein. The sample has roughly 36,000 distinct CDR3 sequences; around 2.9% are singletons. This clonotype came up many times. The CDR3 is made up of 12 amino acids. The germline CDR1 and CDR2 sequences are SQVTM and ANQGSEA. The V end was cut by 3 bases, the J end by 3 bases, with 8 bases between. This sample's time point: longitudinal time-point 1 (baseline). Unsorted libraries were prepared from 2 million PBMCs held at -80 C. This chain uses TRBV29-1 with TRBJ1-1; the D is unclear. Sample: PBMCs. The TCR comes from an older woman with multiple sclerosis. The CDR3 reads CSVDPTHTEAFF. In nucleotides, the CDR3 is TGCAGCGTTGACCCCACCCACACTGAAGCTTTCTTT. Using reference TRBV29-1 and TRBJ1-1 for the parts outside the CDR3, the full variable domain is SAVISQKPSRDICQRGTSLTIQCQVDSQVTMMFWYRQQPGQSLTLIATANQGSEATYESGFVIDKFPISRPNLTFSTLTVSNMSPEDSSIYLCSVDPTHTEAFFGQGTRLTVV.